A single sample is the source of the 21 T cell receptor beta chains below, sequenced in a study of blood T cell repertoires in COVID-19. Repertoires were generated with immunoSEQ multiplex PCR, while TCRdb's copy carries only in-frame clones and drops some. The table records 210,000 or so clones, 88% of them present only once. The source material was peripheral blood. The origin of the receptors is a woman in her sixties with acute or convalescent COVID-19.

This chain links TRBV18 with TRBJ1-5; D may be TRBD1 (5 bases). Germline V lookup: CDR1 KGHSH, CDR2 LQKENI. Trimming left V 4 bases short and J 3 bases short, with 10 bases between. The CDR3 is 14 amino acids. The CDR3 nucleotides are TGTGCCAGCTCACAGACAGATAACAATCAGCCCCAGCATTTT. Protein product: CASSQTDNNQPQHF.

J is TRBJ2-1 and V is TRBV11-2, with 10 bases identical to TRBD2. This CDR3 contains 15 residues. Germline trimming cut 1 base from V and 3 bases from J; bases unmatched to any gene: 0. In germline, CDR1 is SGHAT, CDR2 FQNNGV. CDR3 residues: CASSLVAGGYNEQFF. The CDR3 DNA reads as TGTGCCAGCAGCTTAGTAGCGGGAGGCTACAATGAGCAGTTCTTC.

The DNA for the CDR3 is TGTGCCAGCAGCGTCGACAGATCTGGAAACACCATATATTTT. Translated, it gives CASSVDRSGNTIYF. The rearrangement joins TRBV9 to TRBJ1-3; D is perhaps TRBD1 (5 bases). The ends were cut back, 2 bases at V and 1 base at J, with 7 bases in the middle. This CDR3 has 14 amino acids. The germline V gene has CDR1 SGDLS and CDR2 YYNGEE.

The gene calls are TRBV5-6 and TRBJ1-1; 7 bases match TRBD1. Germline trimming cut 4 bases from V and 6 bases from J; bases unmatched to any gene: 6. The CDR3 is made up of 13 amino acids. From germline, CDR1 is SGHDT and CDR2 YYEEEE. CDR3 residues: CASSQTGFAEAFF. CDR3 coding DNA: TGTGCCAGCAGCCAGACAGGGTTTGCTGAAGCTTTCTTT.

This clone was detected only a few times. The chain is built from TRBV4-3 and TRBJ2-2; tentative D call: TRBD1 (5 bases). V lost 4 bases and J 4 bases, leaving 16 bases between the germline ends. The CDR3 is 16 amino acids. The germline gives CDR1 LGHNA, CDR2 YSLEER. CDR3 nucleotide sequence: TGCGCCAGCAGCCGGAATTACGGACAAATCACCGGGGAGCTGTTTTTT. This gives the protein CASSRNYGQITGELFF.

There are a few counts of this clone. The V call is TRBV10-3, the J call TRBJ2-7; TRBD2 agrees at 12 bases. The germline gives CDR1 ENHRY, CDR2 SYGVKD. The CDR3 loop spans 12 amino acids. With 10 bases clipped from V and 4 bases from J, the junction kept 2 bases outside the gene matches. CDR3 region: CATGLAGYEQYF. Written as DNA, the CDR3 is TGTGCCACCGGACTAGCGGGGTACGAGCAGTACTTC.

V is TRBV6-5 and J is TRBJ2-7; 9 bases line up with TRBD1. Germline V gene sequence: CDR1 MNHEY, CDR2 SVGAGI. V shed 6 bases and J 4 bases; nucleotides not matched to a gene: 7. The CDR3 runs 14 residues. CDR3 coding DNA: TGTGCCAGCAGAGCCACAGGGGGCGAGTACGAGCAGTACTTC. It codes for CASRATGGEYEQYF.

This chain uses TRBV18 with TRBJ1-1; maybe TRBD1 (6 bases). V was clipped by 4 bases and J by 2 bases, with 17 bases between them. This CDR3 is built from 16 residues. The germline V gene encodes CDR1 KGHSH and CDR2 LQKENI. The chain's CDR3 is CASSLWTAVVNTEAFF. In nucleotides, the CDR3 is TGTGCCAGCTCACTTTGGACAGCGGTAGTAAACACTGAAGCTTTCTTT. The whole variable domain, filled in from reference TRBV18 and TRBJ1-1, reads NAGVMQNPRHLVRRRGQEARLRCSPMKGHSHVYWYRQLPEEGLKFMVYLQKENIIDESGMPKERFSAEFPKEGPSILRIQQVVRGDSAAYFCASSLWTAVVNTEAFFGQGTRLTVV.

The chain links TRBV19 to TRBJ1-5, with 8 bases fitting TRBD1. Losses at the gene ends were 7 bases for V and 6 bases for J; bases not matched to a gene: 8. The V gene's germline CDR1 is LNHDA and CDR2 SQIVND (reference sequence). CDR3 length equals 14 residues. For the CDR3, the DNA is TGTGCCAGTAAAGGAGGACAGGGAACTCAGCCCCAGCATTTT. Translation gives CASKGGQGTQPQHF.

The chain couples TRBV6-6 to TRBJ2-5, with 7 bases aligning to TRBD2. CDR3 length equals 13 residues. Germline trimming cut 6 bases from V and 5 bases from J; bases unmatched to any gene: 6. The germline gives CDR1 MNHNY, CDR2 SVGAGI (reference sequence). The CDR3 DNA is TGTGCCAGCAGGTCCGGGACTACTGAGACCCAGTACTTC. Residues: CASRSGTTETQYF.

This chain joins TRBV30 and TRBJ1-2; D is perhaps TRBD1 (6 bases). V was shortened by 2 bases and J by 4 bases, with 23 bases between the two germline ends. Germline V gives CDR1 GTSNPN, CDR2 SVGIG (reference sequence). The CDR3 covers 17 residues. CDR3 nucleotides: TGTGCCTGGAGTTTATGGGGAGTGGGGGCCCCTGGCTATGGCTACACCTTC. It encodes CAWSLWGVGAPGYGYTF.

The gene calls are TRBV4-1 and TRBJ1-6; TRBD1 matches at 8 bases. This CDR3 spans 17 amino acids. V was clipped by 0 bases and J by 6 bases; unmatched bases: 7. Germline V gives CDR1 MGHRA, CDR2 YSYEKL. The CDR3 bases are TGCGCCAGCAGCCAAGATTTCCAGGGGGCAGGTAATTCACCCCTCCACTTT. Encoded protein: CASSQDFQGAGNSPLHF.

The V call is TRBV11-3, the J call TRBJ2-3; 10 nucleotides match TRBD2. Germline V gene sequence: CDR1 SGHNT, CDR2 YENEEA. The CDR3 runs 16 residues. After removal of 5 bases from V and 0 bases from J, the junction contained 5 bases not matched to a gene. The CDR3 DNA follows: TGTGCCAGCAGCACCGGGACTAGCGTTAGCACAGATACGCAGTATTTT. This sequence encodes CASSTGTSVSTDTQYF.

The V gene is TRBV24-1, the J gene TRBJ2-7; 15 nucleotides line up with TRBD2. V lost 5 bases and J lost 3; bases outside the gene matches: 4. This CDR3 is 16 amino acids long. Germline lookup yields CDR1 KGHDR and CDR2 SFDVKD. CDR3 loop: CATSAGLAGGDYEQYF. Here the CDR3 DNA reads TGTGCCACCAGTGCCGGACTAGCGGGAGGGGACTACGAGCAGTACTTC.

This clone is classed as medium-sized (0.01 to 0.1%). The gene calls are TRBV7-2 and TRBJ2-1; D ambiguous. Germline V lookup: CDR1 SGHTA, CDR2 FQGNSA. Trimming shortened V by 1 base and J by 6 bases, and 7 bases separated the two germline ends. The CDR3 extends over 13 amino acids. The CDR3, as DNA: TGTGCCAGCAGCTTAGAACTTTTCAATGAGCAGTTCTTC. This translates into CASSLELFNEQFF.

This sequence joins TRBV4-1 and TRBJ1-2; 7 positions agree with TRBD1. This CDR3 contains 19 residues. J gave up 2 bases and V 0 bases, and 15 bases lay outside the gene matches. CDR1 is MGHRA and CDR2 is YSYEKL in the germline V gene. The CDR3, as DNA: TGCGCCAGCAGCCAAGATCCTCCACCGCTTAAGGACAGGAACTATGGCTACACCTTC. Its protein is CASSQDPPPLKDRNYGYTF.

This chain uses TRBV28 with TRBJ2-3; weak D call: TRBD2 (6 bases). Trimming left V 6 bases short and J 0 bases short, with 13 bases between. The length of the CDR3 is 15 residues. Germline V gene data show CDR1 as MDHEN and CDR2 as SYDVKM. The CDR3 protein is CASRSGAGSTDTQYF. The CDR3 nucleotides are TGTGCCAGCAGGTCCGGGGCGGGGAGCACAGATACGCAGTATTTT.

The rearrangement uses TRBV30 and TRBJ1-1, with D perhaps TRBD1 (5 bases). The V gene lost 4 bases and the J gene lost 2 bases, with 11 bases spanning the gap. This CDR3 spans 13 amino acids. CDR1 GTSNPN and CDR2 SVGIG come from the germline V gene (reference sequence). The CDR3 protein is CAWKEGSNTEAFF. The CDR3 DNA follows: TGTGCCTGGAAGGAGGGGAGCAACACTGAAGCTTTCTTT.

The chain carries TRBV30 and TRBJ2-6; maybe TRBD1 (5 bases). V shed 2 bases and J shed 0 bases, with 17 bases lying between them. Germline lookup yields CDR1 GTSNPN and CDR2 SVGIG (reference sequence). There are 18 residues in the CDR3. The CDR3 loop reads CAWSKSRQSRSGANVLTF. The DNA for the CDR3 is TGTGCCTGGAGTAAGTCGCGACAGTCTCGCTCTGGGGCCAACGTCCTGACTTTC. Variable domain in full (rest from reference TRBV30 and TRBJ2-6): SQTIHQWPATLVQPVGSPLSLECTVEGTSNPNLYWYRQAAGRGLQLLFYSVGIGQISSEVPQNLSASRPQDRQFILSSKKLLLSDSGFYLCAWSKSRQSRSGANVLTFGAGSRLTVL.

This clone has more than one count but fewer than ten. The rearrangement uses TRBV25-1 and TRBJ1-5, with no clear D. Trimming cost V 2 bases and J 7 bases, with 6 bases left between them. The CDR3 is made up of 12 amino acids. CDR1 is MGHDK and CDR2 is SYGVNS in the germline V gene. CDR3 in DNA: TGTGCCAGCAGTGAAATATTCCAGCCCCAGCATTTT. Its translation is CASSEIFQPQHF.

The rearrangement links TRBV7-9 to TRBJ1-1; 10 positions match TRBD1. This CDR3 is built from 15 residues. Germline CDR1 and CDR2: SEHNR and FQNEAQ (reference sequence). The V segment lost 3 bases and the J segment 1 base; nucleotides outside the gene matches: 2. The CDR3 region is CASSLTGGRNTEAFF. The DNA of the CDR3 is TGTGCCAGCAGCTTGACAGGGGGCAGGAACACTGAAGCTTTCTTT.